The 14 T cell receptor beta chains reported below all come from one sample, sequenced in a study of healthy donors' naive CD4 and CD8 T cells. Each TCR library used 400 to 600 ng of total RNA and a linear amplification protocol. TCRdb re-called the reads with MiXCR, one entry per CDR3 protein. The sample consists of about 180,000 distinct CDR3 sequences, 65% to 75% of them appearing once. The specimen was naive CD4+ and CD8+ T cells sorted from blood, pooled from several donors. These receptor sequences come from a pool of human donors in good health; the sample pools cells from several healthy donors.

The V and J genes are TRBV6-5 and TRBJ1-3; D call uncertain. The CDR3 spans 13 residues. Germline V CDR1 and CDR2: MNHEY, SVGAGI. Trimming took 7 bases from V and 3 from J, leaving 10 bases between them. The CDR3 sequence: CASTVEGGNTIYF. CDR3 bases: TGTGCCAGCACGGTGGAAGGTGGAAACACCATATATTTT.

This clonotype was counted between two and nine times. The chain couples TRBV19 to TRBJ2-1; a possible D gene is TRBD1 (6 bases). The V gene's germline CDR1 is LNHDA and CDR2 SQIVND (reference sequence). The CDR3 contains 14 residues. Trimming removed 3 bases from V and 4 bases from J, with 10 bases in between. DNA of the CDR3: TGTGCCAGTAGTATTCCGACAGGTTACAATGAGCAGTTCTTC. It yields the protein CASSIPTGYNEQFF. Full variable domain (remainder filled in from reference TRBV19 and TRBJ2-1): DGGITQSPKYLFRKEGQNVTLSCEQNLNHDAMYWYRQDPGQGLRLIYYSQIVNDFQKGDIAEGYSVSREKKESFPLTVTSAQKNPTAFYLCASSIPTGYNEQFFGPGTRLTVL.

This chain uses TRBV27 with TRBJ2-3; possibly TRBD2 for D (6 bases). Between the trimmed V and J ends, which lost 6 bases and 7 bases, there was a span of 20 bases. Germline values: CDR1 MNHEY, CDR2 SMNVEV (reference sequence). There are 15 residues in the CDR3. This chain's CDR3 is CASRAAGTAWNTQYF. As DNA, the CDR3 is TGTGCCAGCAGGGCCGCCGGGACTGCGTGGAATACGCAGTATTTT.

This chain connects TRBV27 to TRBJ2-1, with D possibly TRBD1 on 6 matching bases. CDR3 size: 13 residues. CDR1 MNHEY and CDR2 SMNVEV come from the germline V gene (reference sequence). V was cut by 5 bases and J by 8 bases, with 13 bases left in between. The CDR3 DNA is TGTGCCAGCAGTCTCGGACAGATCGATGAGCAGTTCTTC. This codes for CASSLGQIDEQFF.

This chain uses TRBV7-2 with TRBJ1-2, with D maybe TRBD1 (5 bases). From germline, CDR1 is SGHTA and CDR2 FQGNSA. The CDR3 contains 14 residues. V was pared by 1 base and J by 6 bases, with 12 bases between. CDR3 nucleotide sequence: TGTGCCAGCAGCTTAGTGAGGCAGGGCGATGGCTACACCTTC. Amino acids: CASSLVRQGDGYTF.

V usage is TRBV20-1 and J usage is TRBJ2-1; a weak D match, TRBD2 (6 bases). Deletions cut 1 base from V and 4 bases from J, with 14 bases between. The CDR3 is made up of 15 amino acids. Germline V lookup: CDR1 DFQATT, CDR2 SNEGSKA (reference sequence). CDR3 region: CSARGTKTVYNEQFF. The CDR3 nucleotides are TGCAGTGCTAGAGGGACTAAGACTGTATACAATGAGCAGTTCTTC.

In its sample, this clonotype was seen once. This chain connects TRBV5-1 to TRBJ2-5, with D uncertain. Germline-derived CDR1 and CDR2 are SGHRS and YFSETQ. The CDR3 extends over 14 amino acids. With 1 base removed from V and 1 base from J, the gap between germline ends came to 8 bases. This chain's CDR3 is CASSLRPSQETQYF. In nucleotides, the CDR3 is TGCGCCAGCAGCTTGCGGCCTAGCCAAGAGACCCAGTACTTC.

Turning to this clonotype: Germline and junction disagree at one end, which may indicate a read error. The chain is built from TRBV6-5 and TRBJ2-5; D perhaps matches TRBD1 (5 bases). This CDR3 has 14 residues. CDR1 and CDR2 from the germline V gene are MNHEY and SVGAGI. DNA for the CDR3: TGTGCCAGCAGCCCCTCTTTAGGACAAGAGGCCCAGTACTTC. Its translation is CASSPSLGQEAQYF.

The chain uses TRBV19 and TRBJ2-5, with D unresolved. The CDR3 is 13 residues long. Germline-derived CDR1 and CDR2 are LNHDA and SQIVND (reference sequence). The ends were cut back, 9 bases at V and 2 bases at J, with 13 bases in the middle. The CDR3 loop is CASAKAKQETQYF. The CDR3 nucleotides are TGTGCCAGCGCAAAGGCCAAGCAAGAGACCCAGTACTTC.

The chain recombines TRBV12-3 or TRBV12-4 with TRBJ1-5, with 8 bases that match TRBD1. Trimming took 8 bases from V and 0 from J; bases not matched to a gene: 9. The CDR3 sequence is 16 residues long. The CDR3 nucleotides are TGTGCCAGCCGACAGGGGCCCGCTTATAGCAATCAGCCCCAGCATTTT. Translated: CASRQGPAYSNQPQHF.

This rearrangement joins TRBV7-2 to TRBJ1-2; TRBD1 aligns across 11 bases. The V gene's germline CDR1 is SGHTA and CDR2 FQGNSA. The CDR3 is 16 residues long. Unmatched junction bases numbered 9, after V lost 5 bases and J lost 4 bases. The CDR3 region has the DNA TGTGCCAGCAGCGCACGAGGGACAGGGGGGATCTATGGCTACACCTTC. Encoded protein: CASSARGTGGIYGYTF.

CDR3 in amino acids: CASSTSGRPDTQYF. The CDR3 region has the DNA TGTGCCAGCAGTACGAGCGGGAGACCAGATACGCAGTATTTT. The V gene is TRBV12-3 or TRBV12-4, the J gene TRBJ2-3; 8 bases are shared with TRBD2. The length of the CDR3 is 14 residues. After removal of 5 bases from V and 4 bases from J, the junction contained 5 bases not matched to a gene.

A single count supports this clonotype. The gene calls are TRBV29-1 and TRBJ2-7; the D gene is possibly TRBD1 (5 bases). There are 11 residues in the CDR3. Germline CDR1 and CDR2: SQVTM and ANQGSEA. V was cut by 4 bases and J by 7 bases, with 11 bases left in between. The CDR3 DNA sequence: TGCAGCGTTGCCCAGGGTGGAGAGCAGTACTTC. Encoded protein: CSVAQGGEQYF.

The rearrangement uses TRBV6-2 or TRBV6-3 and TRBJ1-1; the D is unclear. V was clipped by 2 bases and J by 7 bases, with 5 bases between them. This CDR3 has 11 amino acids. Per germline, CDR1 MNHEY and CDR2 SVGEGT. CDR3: CASSYPNEAFF. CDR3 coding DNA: TGTGCCAGCAGTTACCCGAATGAAGCTTTCTTT.